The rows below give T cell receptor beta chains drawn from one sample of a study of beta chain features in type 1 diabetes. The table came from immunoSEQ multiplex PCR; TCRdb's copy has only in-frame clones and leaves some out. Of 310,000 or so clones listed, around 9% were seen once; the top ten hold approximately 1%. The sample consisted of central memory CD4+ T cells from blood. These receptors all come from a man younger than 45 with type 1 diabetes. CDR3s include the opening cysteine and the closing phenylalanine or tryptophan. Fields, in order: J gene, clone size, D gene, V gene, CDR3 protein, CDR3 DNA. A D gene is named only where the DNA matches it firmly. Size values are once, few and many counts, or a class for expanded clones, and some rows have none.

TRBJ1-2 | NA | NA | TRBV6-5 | CASTSTQHGYTF | TGTGCCAGCACCAGTACACAACATGGCTACACCTTC
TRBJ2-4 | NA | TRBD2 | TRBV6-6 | CASSYALAGGLGYF | TGTGCCAGCAGTTACGCCCTAGCGGGGGGCCTTGGGTACTTC
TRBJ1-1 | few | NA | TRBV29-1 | CSVEGDVGAYTEAFF | TGCAGCGTTGAAGGTGACGTTGGGGCCTACACTGAAGCTTTCTTT
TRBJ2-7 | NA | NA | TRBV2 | CASSENRIGNEQYF | TGTGCCAGCAGTGAAAACCGCATTGGCAACGAGCAGTACTTC
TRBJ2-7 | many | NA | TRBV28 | CASSTSGTREQYF | TGTGCCAGCAGTACATCGGGGACGAGGGAGCAGTACTTC
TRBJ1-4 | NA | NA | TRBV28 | CASMEDLGANEKLFF | TGTGCCAGCATGGAAGACCTCGGAGCTAATGAAAAACTGTTTTTT
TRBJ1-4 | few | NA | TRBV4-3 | CASSQDAGVNEKLFF | TGCGCCAGCAGCCAAGACGCCGGGGTTAATGAAAAACTGTTTTTT
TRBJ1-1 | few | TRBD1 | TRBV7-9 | CASRLQGLNTEAFF | TGTGCCAGCCGTCTACAGGGGTTGAACACTGAAGCTTTCTTT
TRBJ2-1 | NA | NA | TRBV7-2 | CASSLGGTEQFF | TGTGCCAGCAGCTTAGGGGGCACTGAGCAGTTCTTC
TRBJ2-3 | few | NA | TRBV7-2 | CASSSKTGVTDTQYF | TGTGCCAGCAGCTCCAAGACAGGTGTCACAGATACGCAGTATTTT
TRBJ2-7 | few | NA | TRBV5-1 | CASSWSSAYEQYF | TGCGCCAGCAGCTGGAGTTCAGCCTACGAGCAGTACTTC
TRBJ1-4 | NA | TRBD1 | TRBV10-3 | CAISASGTGGSTNEKLFF | TGTGCCATCAGTGCCTCCGGGACAGGGGGTTCGACTAATGAAAAACTGTTTTTT
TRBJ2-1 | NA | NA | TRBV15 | CATSRDPASNEQFF | TGTGCCACCAGCAGAGATCCCGCGAGCAATGAGCAGTTCTTC
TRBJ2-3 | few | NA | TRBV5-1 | CASSLGSWRDTQYF | TGCGCCAGCAGCCTCGGTAGCTGGAGAGATACGCAGTATTTT
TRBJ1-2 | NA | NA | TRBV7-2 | CASSLERGTSRVHGYTF | TGTGCCAGCAGCTTAGAAAGAGGGACCTCCAGGGTCCATGGCTACACCTTC
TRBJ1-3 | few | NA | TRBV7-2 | CASSSTTRTGNTIYF | TGTGCCAGCAGCTCCACGACTCGAACGGGAAACACCATATATTTT
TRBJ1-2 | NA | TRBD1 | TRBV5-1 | CASLPGTGNSYGYTF | TGCGCCAGCCTCCCAGGGACAGGGAATTCCTATGGCTACACCTTC
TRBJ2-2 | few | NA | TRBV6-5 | CASRFSGDTGELFF | TGTGCCAGCAGATTTTCAGGGGACACCGGGGAGCTGTTTTTT
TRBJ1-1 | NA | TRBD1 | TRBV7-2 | CATVGQTNTEAFF | TGTGCCACCGTGGGACAGACGAACACTGAAGCTTTCTTT
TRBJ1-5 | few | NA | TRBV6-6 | CASIRDTNQPQHF | TGTGCCAGCATTCGGGACACCAATCAGCCCCAGCATTTT
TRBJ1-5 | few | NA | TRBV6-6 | CASSYSWESSNQPQHF | TGTGCCAGCAGTTACTCGTGGGAGAGTAGCAATCAGCCCCAGCATTTT
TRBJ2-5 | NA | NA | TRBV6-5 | CASSYVGETQYF | TGTGCCAGCAGTTACGTTGGTGAGACCCAGTACTTC
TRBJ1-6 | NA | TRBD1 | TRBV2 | CASSLDRGGSPLHF | TGTGCCAGCAGTTTAGACAGGGGGGGTTCACCCCTCCACTTT